Reported below is one T cell receptor beta chain. The sample is drawn from a study of blood T cell repertoires in COVID-19. The wider study: Samples taken during acute and convalescent COVID-19 were collected in the United States, Italy and Spain. T cells, B-cell-depleted T cells, or PBMCs supplied cDNA or gDNA.

In the original analysis: By means of reference gene primer amplification, nucleated cell counts were estimated. The data were produced by immunoSEQ multiplex PCR, yet TCRdb's version contains in-frame clones alone and is incomplete. For V, J and clone size, that table is used; D and trimming come from the DNA. The table shows 40,000 to 60,000 clones, with roughly 84% occurring only once. The clonotype comes from a man aged 50-60 years with acute or convalescent COVID-19. The sequenced sample was peripheral blood.

This chain's CDR3 is CSVHPTNTGELFF. CDR3 nucleotide sequence: TGCAGCGTCCATCCAACGAACACCGGGGAGCTGTTTTTT. The chain uses TRBV29-1 and TRBJ2-2; D unresolved. CDR1 SQVTM and CDR2 ANQGSEA come from the germline V gene. Deletions cut 6 bases from V and 0 bases from J, with 8 bases between. The CDR3 covers 13 residues.